This paragraph reports one T cell receptor (beta chain). Antigen: not known. The data originate from a study of CD8 T cells in Susac syndrome. General study points: It was acknowledged in the study that the number of individuals who were included in its TCR sequencing and HLA analysis was relatively small.

Purification of the CD8+ and CD4+ T cells relied on negative isolation, and TEMRA cells underwent FACS enrichment. Random-hexamer reverse transcription was applied to roughly 0.5 to 1 ug RNA. TCRdb itself ran the immunoSEQ multiplex PCR reads through MiXCR, one entry per CDR3 protein. The data contain about 140,000 distinct CDR3 sequences, 85% to 95% of them singletons. The origin of this receptor is a human donor with multiple sclerosis. Sequencing was performed on CD4+ T cells from PBMCs.

The CDR3 DNA reads as TGTGCCAGCAGTTCCCGACCTAATCAGCCCCAGCATTTT. Amino acid sequence: CASSSRPNQPQHF. The chain has TRBV2 and TRBJ1-5; no firm D call. V shed 5 bases and J shed 4 bases, with 9 bases lying between them. The CDR3 contains 13 residues. In germline, CDR1 is SNHLY, CDR2 FYNNEI.